A selection of T cell receptor beta chains follows, all from one sample in a study of Ad26.COV2.S vaccination and SARS-CoV-2 variants. Measured with immunoSEQ multiplex PCR; TCRdb has only the in-frame clones, and not every one. The repertoire holds roughly 420,000 clones, with nearly 90% as singletons. The sequencing used peripheral blood, collected in a trial of Ad26.COV2.S vaccine versus placebo. The source is a person aged 18-60 years who received the Ad26.COV2.S COVID-19 vaccine or a placebo. The CDR3 runs from the conserved cysteine through the conserved F or W. A D gene is named only where the DNA matches it firmly. Where a row states a size, it is once, few, many or the class of an expanded clone; other rows omit it.

v_gene,d_gene,j_gene,abundance,CDR3aa,CDR3nt
TRBV7-7,-,TRBJ2-3,-,CATRLAGTPADTSSADTQYF,TGTGCCACCCGACTCGCGGGAACCCCCGCAGATACGAGCTCCGCAGATACGCAGTATTTT
TRBV7-2,-,TRBJ2-5,-,CASSLEGPATQYF,TGTGCCAGCAGCTTAGAAGGCCCGGCCACCCAGTACTTC
TRBV5-4,-,TRBJ2-5,-,CASSPRMEETQYF,TGTGCCAGCAGCCCAAGAATGGAAGAGACCCAGTACTTC
TRBV7-9,TRBD1,TRBJ1-1,-,CASSRRDRGPHTEAFF,TGTGCCAGCAGCCGACGGGACAGGGGGCCGCACACTGAAGCTTTCTTT
TRBV19,TRBD1,TRBJ2-5,-,CASRGLQGRETQYF,TGTGCCAGTAGGGGTCTACAGGGGCGGGAGACCCAGTACTTC
TRBV7-8,-,TRBJ2-3,-,CASSSDGDLDTQYF,TGTGCCAGCAGCTCTGACGGGGATTTAGATACGCAGTATTTT
TRBV5-1,-,TRBJ2-7,-,CASSSQGFDEQYF,TGCGCCAGCAGCTCACAGGGTTTCGACGAGCAGTACTTC
TRBV5-4,-,TRBJ2-5,-,CASSLGQKYQETQYF,TGTGCCAGCAGCTTGGGCCAGAAGTACCAAGAGACCCAGTACTTC
TRBV7-2,-,TRBJ2-1,-,CASSLERESEQFF,TGTGCCAGCAGCTTAGAACGGGAGTCTGAGCAGTTCTTC
TRBV20-1,-,TRBJ1-2,once,CSAGTLHGYTF,TGCAGTGCCGGCACTTTGCATGGCTACACCTTC
TRBV2,TRBD2,TRBJ2-7,-,CASGPGLAGDEQYF,TGTGCCAGCGGCCCTGGACTAGCGGGAGACGAGCAGTACTTC
TRBV5-4,-,TRBJ2-1,-,CASSYPGTRVNEQFF,TGTGCCAGCAGCTACCCCGGGACTCGAGTCAATGAGCAGTTCTTC
TRBV7-2,TRBD2,TRBJ2-7,-,CASSLAGGYGSYEQYF,TGTGCCAGCAGCTTAGCCGGGGGGTACGGCTCCTACGAGCAGTACTTC
TRBV28,TRBD2,TRBJ2-3,-,CASPPEREGTDTQYF,TGTGCCAGCCCGCCCGAGCGGGAGGGCACAGATACGCAGTATTTT
TRBV7-3,TRBD2,TRBJ2-1,-,CASSPRTSEDEQFF,TGTGCCAGCAGCCCGAGAACTAGCGAGGATGAGCAGTTCTTC
TRBV5-1,-,TRBJ1-1,-,CASSLEGGGRTEAFF,TGCGCCAGCAGCTTGGAGGGTGGGGGAAGGACTGAAGCTTTCTTT
TRBV28,-,TRBJ2-7,-,CASSLGEPPEQYF,TGTGCCAGCAGTTTAGGGGAACCTCCTGAGCAGTACTTC
TRBV28,-,TRBJ2-3,-,CASSLITDTQYF,TGTGCCAGCAGTTTAATCACAGATACGCAGTATTTT
TRBV7-8,TRBD1,TRBJ1-4,-,CASSLGVDRVSEKLFF,TGTGCCAGCAGCTTAGGGGTAGACAGGGTATCTGAAAAACTGTTTTTT
TRBV11-3,-,TRBJ1-5,-,CASSSQDSGGNQPQHF,TGTGCCAGCAGCTCCCAGGACAGCGGTGGCAATCAGCCCCAGCATTTT
TRBV7-2,TRBD2,TRBJ2-5,-,CASSLVRLAGQETQYF,TGTGCCAGCAGCTTAGTTCGGCTAGCGGGGCAAGAGACCCAGTACTTC
TRBV7-2,TRBD1,TRBJ1-2,few,CASSQGQGRVGYTF,TGTGCCAGCAGCCAGGGACAGGGGAGGGTTGGCTACACCTTC
TRBV28,-,TRBJ1-1,-,CASSSSPGRGNTEAFF,TGTGCCAGCAGTTCCTCCCCGGGGAGGGGGAACACTGAAGCTTTCTTT
TRBV11-1,-,TRBJ1-1,-,CASSTLMRAVTEAFF,TGTGCCAGCAGCACTCTAATGAGGGCAGTCACTGAAGCTTTCTTT
TRBV15,-,TRBJ1-6,-,CATSSKKQGMNSPLHF,TGTGCCACCAGCAGTAAGAAGCAGGGGATGAATTCACCCCTCCACTTT